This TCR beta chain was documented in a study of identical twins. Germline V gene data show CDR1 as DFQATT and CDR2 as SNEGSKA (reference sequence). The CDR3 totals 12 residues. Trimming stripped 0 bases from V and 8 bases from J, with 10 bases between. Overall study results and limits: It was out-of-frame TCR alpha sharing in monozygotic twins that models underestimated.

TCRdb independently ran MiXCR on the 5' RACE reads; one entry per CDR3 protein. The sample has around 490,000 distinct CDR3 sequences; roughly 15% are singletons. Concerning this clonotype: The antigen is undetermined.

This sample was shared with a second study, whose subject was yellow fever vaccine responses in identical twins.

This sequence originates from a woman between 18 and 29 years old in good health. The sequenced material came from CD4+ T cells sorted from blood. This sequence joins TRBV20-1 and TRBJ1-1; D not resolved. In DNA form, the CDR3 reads TGCAGTGCTAGAGAAGGGCAGGCCGAAGCTTTCTTT. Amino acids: CSAREGQAEAFF.